These 29 T cell receptor beta chains came from one sample sequenced in a study of vaccination and CD4 T cells after COVID-19. Antigens for these TCRs are unknown. Treatment noted: roughly 11-day PBMC culture with coronavirus spike peptide pools or control peptides (ViraFEST assay). Cultured CD4+ T cells had their DNA profiled by the Oncomine TCR Beta short-read assay. From the PCR reads, TCRdb called clonotypes with MiXCR, one entry per CDR3 protein. The sample contains under 20,000 distinct CDR3 sequences, around 83% of which appear only once. The starting material was CD4+ T cells from blood, cultured in vitro, obtained after SARS-CoV-2 vaccination. The receptors shown here come from a human donor who received a COVID-19 vaccine.

Written as DNA, the CDR3 is TGTGCCAGCAGTAGGGCAGGGGTTGGAGAGACCCAGTACTTC. Its translation is CASSRAGVGETQYF. V gene TRBV6-1 combines with J gene TRBJ2-5, with D tentatively TRBD1 (6 bases). Trimming took off 5 bases at V and 4 bases at J, with 14 bases between the two ends. The germline gives CDR1 MNHNS, CDR2 SASEGT. The CDR3 totals 14 residues.

This clonotype has just a few counts. A junction boundary mismatches the germline segment, possibly from a read error. The chain couples TRBV11-3 to TRBJ1-1; TRBD1 might be the D (6 bases). Germline assignment: CDR1 SGHNT and CDR2 YENEEA. The CDR3 has 13 residues. CDR3 amino acids: CASGLQGFTEAFF. In nucleotides, the CDR3 is TGTGCCAGCGGCTTGCAGGGGTTCACTGAAGCTTTCTTT.

V usage is TRBV20-1 and J usage is TRBJ2-3; D unclear. Germline-derived CDR1 and CDR2 are DFQATT and SNEGSKA (reference sequence). There are 12 residues in the CDR3. V was shortened by 7 bases and J by 0 bases, with 8 bases between the two germline ends. CDR3 loop: CSVRSSTDTQYF. CDR3 nucleotides: TGCAGTGTAAGATCAAGCACAGATACGCAGTATTTT.

The J gene is TRBJ2-5, the V gene TRBV6-5; no clear D. CDR3 length: 13 residues. The V gene lost 0 bases and the J gene lost 5 bases, with 7 bases spanning the gap. Per germline, CDR1 MNHEY and CDR2 SVGAGI. The CDR3 region has the DNA TGTGCCAGCAGTTACTCAGGGCAGGAGACCCAGTACTTC. Translating gives CASSYSGQETQYF.

The rearrangement joins TRBV30 to TRBJ2-3; possibly TRBD2 for D (6 bases). Trimming pared 5 bases from V and 5 bases from J, leaving 23 bases between. Per the germline V gene, CDR1 is GTSNPN and CDR2 is SVGIG (reference sequence). The CDR3 length is 16 residues. The CDR3 loop reads CAWSAALVGRRDTQYF. CDR3 nucleotides: TGTGCCTGGTCCGCCGCCTTAGTGGGGAGGAGAGATACGCAGTATTTT.

The J gene is TRBJ2-2, the V gene TRBV6-1, with D tentatively TRBD1 (5 bases). Germline CDR1 reads MNHNS; CDR2 reads SASEGT. Trimming cost V 2 bases and J 1 base, with 11 bases left between them. This CDR3 comprises 16 residues. CDR3 residues: CASSEFGQGNTGELFF. The DNA for the CDR3 is TGTGCCAGCAGTGAATTTGGGCAGGGGAACACCGGGGAGCTGTTTTTT.

The rearrangement uses TRBV6-1 and TRBJ2-1; 7 bases are shared with TRBD1. The V segment lost 8 bases and the J segment 0 bases; nucleotides outside the gene matches: 4. The CDR3 runs to 14 residues. Germline CDR1 is MNHNS and CDR2 is SASEGT. Here the CDR3 DNA reads TGTGCCAGCGACAGGGCAATCTCCTACAATGAGCAGTTCTTC. This sequence encodes CASDRAISYNEQFF.

This chain joins TRBV30 and TRBJ2-3; TRBD1 might be the D (6 bases). Trimming stripped 4 bases from V and 3 bases from J, with 8 bases between. Germline CDR1 is GTSNPN and CDR2 is SVGIG (reference sequence). The CDR3 is made up of 12 amino acids. This CDR3 reads CAWTQGTDTQYF. DNA of the CDR3: TGTGCCTGGACCCAGGGGACAGATACGCAGTATTTT. Looking up the rest from reference TRBV30 and TRBJ2-3 gives the full variable domain: SQTIHQWPATLVQPVGSPLSLECTVEGTSNPNLYWYRQAAGRGLQLLFYSVGIGQISSEVPQNLSASRPQDRQFILSSKKLLLSDSGFYLCAWTQGTDTQYFGPGTRLTVL.

This clonotype is a singleton in its sample. The rearrangement uses TRBV20-1 and TRBJ2-3, with a weak D call TRBD2 (5 bases). The CDR3 sequence is 16 residues long. Germline V CDR1 and CDR2: DFQATT, SNEGSKA (reference sequence). V was clipped by 6 bases and J by 0 bases, with 19 bases between them. The CDR3 DNA sequence: TGCAGTGCGGCCCCGTTTCGAGCGGCAAGCACAGATACGCAGTATTTT. This translates into CSAAPFRAASTDTQYF.

This chain connects TRBV7-9 to TRBJ2-3; no clear D. Germline V gives CDR1 SEHNR, CDR2 FQNEAQ (reference sequence). V was trimmed by 3 bases and J by 0 bases, leaving 7 bases between them. This CDR3 spans 14 amino acids. The chain's CDR3 is CASSFTSSTDTQYF. In nucleotides, the CDR3 is TGTGCCAGCAGCTTCACCTCTAGCACAGATACGCAGTATTTT.

The rearrangement links TRBV5-6 to TRBJ2-2; D not resolved. Germline CDR1 is SGHDT and CDR2 is YYEEEE. CDR3 length equals 14 residues. Between the trimmed V and J ends, which lost 0 bases and 4 bases, there was a span of 7 bases. The DNA for the CDR3 is TGTGCCAGCAGCTTGGTGGATGCCACCGGGGAGCTGTTTTTT. This sequence encodes CASSLVDATGELFF. Drawing the rest from reference TRBV5-6 and TRBJ2-2, the complete variable domain is DAGVTQSPTHLIKTRGQQVTLRCSPKSGHDTVSWYQQALGQGPQFIFQYYEEEERQRGNFPDRFSGHQFPNYSSELNVNALLLGDSALYLCASSLVDATGELFFGEGSRLTVL.

This chain joins TRBV20-1 and TRBJ2-5; TRBD2 might be the D (6 bases). Germline CDR1 is DFQATT and CDR2 is SNEGSKA (reference sequence). The CDR3 totals 13 residues. Deletions cut 5 bases from V and 7 bases from J, with 17 bases between. The CDR3 protein is CSAWGFGRGTQYF. CDR3 coding DNA: TGCAGTGCTTGGGGGTTTGGGCGGGGGACCCAGTACTTC.

J is TRBJ1-6 and V is TRBV20-1, with D unclear. This CDR3 is built from 15 residues. Germline CDR1 and CDR2: DFQATT and SNEGSKA (reference sequence). Trimming pared 1 base from V and 0 bases from J, leaving 7 bases between. CDR3 amino acids: CSARVSSSYNSPLHF. CDR3 nucleotide sequence: TGCAGTGCTAGAGTCTCTAGCTCCTATAATTCACCCCTCCACTTT.

The V gene is TRBV30, the J gene TRBJ1-6; 9 bases agree with TRBD1. The CDR3 runs to 15 residues. The germline V gene encodes CDR1 GTSNPN and CDR2 SVGIG (reference sequence). Trimming cost V 4 bases and J 3 bases; bases outside gene matches: 4. CDR3 protein: CAWKDRGYYNSPLHF. The CDR3 coding sequence is TGTGCCTGGAAGGACAGGGGATACTATAATTCACCCCTCCACTTT. Variable domain in full (rest from reference TRBV30 and TRBJ1-6): SQTIHQWPATLVQPVGSPLSLECTVEGTSNPNLYWYRQAAGRGLQLLFYSVGIGQISSEVPQNLSASRPQDRQFILSSKKLLLSDSGFYLCAWKDRGYYNSPLHFGNGTRLTVT.

J is TRBJ2-5 and V is TRBV6-5; D remains ambiguous. The germline V gene encodes CDR1 MNHEY and CDR2 SVGAGI. V was pared by 0 bases and J by 2 bases, with 1 base between. This CDR3 has 12 amino acids. The CDR3 sequence is CASSYSQETQYF. Written as DNA, the CDR3 is TGTGCCAGCAGTTACTCACAAGAGACCCAGTACTTC.

This chain uses TRBV19 with TRBJ2-5, with 7 bases fitting TRBD2. The CDR3 loop spans 17 amino acids. The trim removed 5 bases at V and 2 bases at J, leaving 14 bases unmatched. Germline-derived CDR1 and CDR2 are LNHDA and SQIVND (reference sequence). The CDR3 region is CASSPQGTTPPQETQYF. DNA for the CDR3: TGTGCCAGTAGTCCCCAAGGGACTACCCCGCCACAAGAGACCCAGTACTTC.

The rearrangement joins TRBV20-1 to TRBJ1-6, with TRBD1 as a possible D gene (5 bases). The CDR3 length is 14 residues. Germline V CDR1 and CDR2: DFQATT, SNEGSKA (reference sequence). Trimming stripped 1 base from V and 6 bases from J, with 10 bases between. CDR3 sequence (DNA): TGCAGTGCTAGAGTTACGGGGCCTAATTCACCCCTCCACTTT. Protein: CSARVTGPNSPLHF.

The genes are TRBV10-3 and TRBJ2-7; D is unresolved. Germline loops: CDR1 ENHRY, CDR2 SYGVKD. Trimming stripped 5 bases from V and 5 bases from J, with 13 bases between. There are 13 residues in the CDR3. CDR3 sequence reads: CAISLGFGDEQYF. DNA for the CDR3: TGTGCCATCAGTCTCGGATTTGGGGACGAGCAGTACTTC.

The rearrangement joins TRBV30 to TRBJ1-2; D remains ambiguous. Trimming cost V 1 base and J 5 bases, with 8 bases left between them. Per germline, CDR1 GTSNPN and CDR2 SVGIG (reference sequence). The CDR3 loop spans 12 amino acids. The CDR3 reads CAWSAARYGYTF. DNA for the CDR3: TGTGCCTGGAGTGCCGCCCGTTATGGCTACACCTTC.

This chain links TRBV27 with TRBJ1-5; 9 nucleotides agree with TRBD1. V gave up 6 bases and J gave up 6 bases; unmatched junction bases: 9. From germline, CDR1 is MNHEY and CDR2 SMNVEV (reference sequence). The CDR3 covers 15 residues. Here the CDR3 reads CASSPQGAFSQPQHF. The CDR3 DNA reads TGTGCCAGCAGCCCACAGGGGGCGTTCAGTCAGCCCCAGCATTTT.

The V gene is TRBV19, the J gene TRBJ2-1, with TRBD2 as a possible D gene (6 bases). The CDR3 length is 16 residues. The V gene's germline CDR1 is LNHDA and CDR2 SQIVND (reference sequence). Trimming removed 3 bases from V and 8 bases from J, with 20 bases in between. CDR3 amino acids: CASSIPPNLAIDEQFF. The CDR3 nucleotides read TGTGCCAGTAGTATCCCCCCTAATCTAGCGATAGATGAGCAGTTCTTC.

The chain employs TRBV6-1 and TRBJ2-7, with 8 bases lining up with TRBD1. The germline V gene has CDR1 MNHNS and CDR2 SASEGT. J was trimmed by 2 bases and V by 0 bases; bases with no gene match: 9. The CDR3 has 17 residues. The CDR3, as DNA: TGTGCCAGCAGTGAAGCCCACCTGACAGGGGAGGCCTACGAGCAGTACTTC. This gives the protein CASSEAHLTGEAYEQYF.

The rearrangement links TRBV20-1 to TRBJ1-1, with no clear D. V was trimmed by 6 bases and J by 1 base, leaving 12 bases between them. Germline CDR1 and CDR2: DFQATT and SNEGSKA (reference sequence). The CDR3 covers 13 residues. CDR3 amino acids: CSAPIPGNTEAFF. CDR3 DNA: TGCAGTGCCCCCATCCCAGGGAACACTGAAGCTTTCTTT.

Sample share makes this clonotype medium-sized (0.01 to 0.1%). The chain recombines TRBV10-3 with TRBJ1-2; the D gene is possibly TRBD1 (6 bases). CDR3 length: 13 amino acids. CDR1 and CDR2 from the germline V gene are ENHRY and SYGVKD. The V end was cut by 3 bases, the J end by 5 bases, with 10 bases between. The CDR3 sequence is CAISDDGQYGYTF. DNA for the CDR3: TGTGCCATCAGTGATGATGGACAGTATGGCTACACCTTC.

V usage is TRBV6-1 and J usage is TRBJ1-2; TRBD1 is a possible D gene (6 bases). The V gene lost 5 bases and the J gene lost 4 bases, with 23 bases spanning the gap. This CDR3 is 17 amino acids long. Germline V gene lookup returns CDR1 MNHNS and CDR2 SASEGT. As DNA, the CDR3 is TGTGCCAGCAGTCCCACCCGTTCCACGACAGGTAGCTATGGCTACACCTTC. Its protein is CASSPTRSTTGSYGYTF.

The chain carries TRBV6-1 and TRBJ1-1; unclear D gene. V shed 5 bases and J shed 4 bases, with 11 bases lying between them. This CDR3 has 13 residues. The germline CDR1 and CDR2 sequences are MNHNS and SASEGT. The CDR3 loop reads CASSRVSGTEAFF. In DNA, the CDR3 is TGTGCCAGCAGTCGGGTGTCTGGCACTGAAGCTTTCTTT.

This clonotype was picked up one time. The chain has TRBV2 and TRBJ1-6; D is unresolved. Deletions cut 5 bases from V and 7 bases from J, with 9 bases between. Per the germline V gene, CDR1 is SNHLY and CDR2 is FYNNEI. The CDR3 covers 13 residues. The CDR3 DNA follows: TGTGCCAGCAGTTGGAATGAGAATTCACCCCTCCACTTT. Translated: CASSWNENSPLHF.

This clonotype was seen more than once but under ten times. V and J are TRBV2 and TRBJ1-2; TRBD1 agrees at 7 bases. Trimming at V came to 7 bases and at J to 0 bases, leaving 5 bases not matched to a gene. The CDR3 sequence is 14 residues long. Germline values: CDR1 SNHLY, CDR2 FYNNEI. The CDR3 DNA sequence: TGTGCCAGCACCAGGGGGAGACCTAACTATGGCTACACCTTC. This encodes CASTRGRPNYGYTF. Looking up the rest from reference TRBV2 and TRBJ1-2 gives the full variable domain: EPEVTQTPSHQVTQMGQEVILRCVPISNHLYFYWYRQILGQKVEFLVSFYNNEISEKSEIFDDQFSVERPDGSNFTLKIRSTKLEDSAMYFCASTRGRPNYGYTFGSGTRLTVV.

The chain couples TRBV15 to TRBJ1-6; D not resolved. Trimming stripped 0 bases from V and 10 bases from J, with 7 bases between. CDR3 length: 13 amino acids. Germline V gene data show CDR1 as LNHNV and CDR2 as YYDKDF (reference sequence). CDR3 sequence reads: CATSRDFGSPLHF. For the CDR3, the DNA is TGTGCCACCAGCAGAGATTTCGGGTCACCCCTCCACTTT.